The 14 T cell receptor beta chains in this list originate from one sample, sequenced in a study of neoadjuvant anti-PD-1 for oral cavity cancer (dated by TCRdb to 2020 to 2023). The library came from the immunoSEQ multiplex PCR assay. TCRdb obtained this table from immuneACCESS and retained in-frame rearrangements with V and J assigned. These tables miss some clones; where compared with another copy, unresolved V genes account for less than half of the shortfall, and the remainder is unexplained. Present in this sample are tens of thousands of clones, about three quarters of which were seen just once. Around 4.9% of the sample lies in the top ten. In light of the paper, this sample's time point label describes: after neoadjuvant nivolumab, at surgical resection. The sequences come from PBMCs, collected after nivolumab (anti-PD-1) treatment. The receptors shown here come from a person aged 40 to 85 with oral cavity squamous cell carcinoma.

DNA of the CDR3: TGTGCCAGCAGCTCGACAGGGTGGGGCGAGCAGTACTTC. The encoded protein is CASSSTGWGEQYF. V and J are TRBV7-9 and TRBJ2-7, with TRBD1 matching over 7 bases. The CDR3 is 13 residues long. Trimming cost V 4 bases and J 6 bases; bases outside gene matches: 6. The germline V gene has CDR1 SEHNR and CDR2 FQNEAQ (reference sequence).

CDR3 nucleotide sequence: TGTGCCAGCAGCTTGGGATGGGATCAGCCCCAGCATTTT. Translated: CASSLGWDQPQHF. The chain joins TRBV5-5 to TRBJ1-5; D unresolved. CDR3 length: 13 residues. Deletions cut 0 bases from V and 5 bases from J, with 6 bases between. Germline V lookup: CDR1 SGHKS, CDR2 YYEKEE (reference sequence).

Turning to this clone: Additional DNA sequences in this sample encode the identical CDR3. The CDR3 loop is CASSEAFDQPQHF. The CDR3 DNA is TGTGCCAGCAGTGAAGCGTTCGATCAGCCCCAGCATTTT. The rearrangement links TRBV6-1 to TRBJ1-5; no clear D gene. Trimming cost V 0 bases and J 5 bases, with 5 bases left between them. Per the germline V gene, CDR1 is MNHNS and CDR2 is SASEGT. The CDR3 contains 13 residues.

V usage is TRBV5-1 and J usage is TRBJ2-1; 9 nucleotides align to TRBD1. With 4 bases clipped from V and 5 bases from J, the junction kept 7 bases outside the gene matches. The CDR3 totals 15 residues. Germline CDR1 and CDR2: SGHRS and YFSETQ. CDR3 amino acids: CASSPRQGENNEQFF. The CDR3 DNA is TGCGCCAGCAGCCCTCGACAGGGGGAGAACAATGAGCAGTTCTTC.

A remark on this clone: A read error may produce the germline difference seen at one junction end. V and J are TRBV7-7 and TRBJ2-1; 11 nucleotides align to TRBD2. CDR3 length: 16 residues. Germline V gene lookup returns CDR1 SSHAT and CDR2 FNYEAQ (reference sequence). CDR3 residues: CASSLLLAGEHNEQFF. In nucleotides, the CDR3 is TGTGCTAGCAGCTTACTACTAGCGGGGGAACACAATGAGCAGTTCTTC.

The chain combines TRBV30 with TRBJ1-2, with TRBD1 identical over 8 bases. V dropped 8 bases and J dropped 2; count of bases not matched to a gene: 4. This CDR3 has 12 amino acids. Germline lookup yields CDR1 GTSNPN and CDR2 SVGIG (reference sequence). The CDR3 region is CALRTGNYGYTF. Written as DNA, the CDR3 is TGTGCCCTCCGGACAGGGAACTATGGCTACACCTTC.

This chain uses TRBV5-5 with TRBJ2-7; D gene uncertain. This CDR3 is 14 amino acids long. The V gene lost 2 bases and the J gene lost 0 bases, with 9 bases spanning the gap. Germline values: CDR1 SGHKS, CDR2 YYEKEE (reference sequence). CDR3 in DNA: TGTGCCAGCAGCTTTCGACACAGCTCCTACGAGCAGTACTTC. It encodes CASSFRHSSYEQYF.

The genes are TRBV7-2 and TRBJ1-1; the D gene is possibly TRBD1 (6 bases). Trimming left V 5 bases short and J 2 bases short, with 12 bases between. The CDR3 runs 14 residues. Germline V gene lookup returns CDR1 SGHTA and CDR2 FQGNSA. As DNA, the CDR3 is TGTGCCAGCAGCCATACAGGGTTTAACACTGAAGCTTTCTTT. This sequence encodes CASSHTGFNTEAFF.

V gene TRBV4-1 combines with J gene TRBJ2-2; the match to TRBD2 covers 7 bases. The J segment lost 0 bases and the V segment lost 0 bases, leaving 4 bases of the junction unmatched. The length of the CDR3 is 17 residues. Germline CDR1 is MGHRA and CDR2 is YSYEKL. This chain's CDR3 is CASSQDRSGANTGELFF. The CDR3, as DNA: TGCGCCAGCAGCCAAGATAGAAGCGGGGCGAACACCGGGGAGCTGTTTTTT.

The J gene is TRBJ2-7, the V gene TRBV29-1; 13 bases agree with TRBD2. The CDR3 runs 15 residues. The V gene's germline CDR1 is SQVTM and CDR2 ANQGSEA. The V gene end was trimmed by 3 bases and the J gene end by 5 bases; junction bases not matched to a gene: 7. The CDR3 DNA reads TGCAGCGTTGAGCCGACTAGCGGGAGGCCCAACGAGCAGTACTTC. Its translation is CSVEPTSGRPNEQYF.

This clone was counted a few times. The rearrangement joins TRBV18 to TRBJ2-1; D is possibly TRBD1 (6 bases). Trimming stripped 5 bases from V and 0 bases from J, with 11 bases between. This CDR3 spans 15 amino acids. Germline CDR1 and CDR2: KGHSH and LQKENI. CDR3 coding DNA: TGTGCCAGCTCATCCCGGGACAACTCCTACAATGAGCAGTTCTTC. Protein product: CASSSRDNSYNEQFF. Supplemented by reference TRBV18 and TRBJ2-1, the full variable domain reads NAGVMQNPRHLVRRRGQEARLRCSPMKGHSHVYWYRQLPEEGLKFMVYLQKENIIDESGMPKERFSAEFPKEGPSILRIQQVVRGDSAAYFCASSSRDNSYNEQFFGPGTRLTVL.

This clone has a single count. The genes are TRBV15 and TRBJ1-6, with D uncertain. V lost 3 bases and J 8 bases, leaving 5 bases between the germline ends. Germline CDR1 and CDR2: LNHNV and YYDKDF (reference sequence). CDR3 length: 12 amino acids. The CDR3 nucleotides read TGTGCCACCAGCAGGAGGGATTCACCCCTCCACTTT. Protein: CATSRRDSPLHF.

V usage is TRBV15 and J usage is TRBJ1-5; D is undetermined. Germline V gene data show CDR1 as LNHNV and CDR2 as YYDKDF (reference sequence). Trimming removed 5 bases at V and 2 bases at J, with 16 bases between. There are 16 residues in the CDR3. The chain's CDR3 is CATSSPLGDGNQPQHF. The CDR3 DNA reads TGTGCCACCAGCTCCCCTTTGGGAGACGGCAATCAGCCCCAGCATTTT.

CDR3: CASSSRTGVESPLHF. The CDR3 region has the DNA TGTGCCAGCAGCTCCAGGACAGGGGTTGAATCACCCCTCCACTTT. This chain joins TRBV7-9 and TRBJ1-6, with TRBD1 identical over 9 bases. Germline CDR1 and CDR2: SEHNR and FQNEAQ (reference sequence). The J segment lost 10 bases and the V segment lost 4 bases, leaving 8 bases of the junction unmatched. This CDR3 contains 15 residues.